Reported below is one TCR beta chain. The antigen remains undetermined. Measured with immunoSEQ multiplex PCR; TCRdb has only the in-frame clones, and not every one. The data contain about 160,000 clones, around 89% of them singletons. This entry comes from a study of T cell responses to AZD1222 COVID-19 vaccine. General study findings and limits: Spike-specific TCRs gained breadth and depth after people received two AZD1222 doses.

The V gene lost 0 bases and the J gene lost 4 bases, with 21 bases spanning the gap. The CDR3 spans 18 residues. Germline V gene lookup returns CDR1 LGHNA and CDR2 YSLEER. This clonotype was obtained from an adult in good health. Sequenced material: peripheral blood, taken on day 0 of AZD1222 vaccination. V is TRBV4-3 and J is TRBJ1-1, with D maybe TRBD1 (5 bases). The CDR3 nucleotides are TGCGCCAGCAGCCAAGACGCCTTTGTCGGGACTCAGAGCACTGAAGCTTTCTTT. The encoded protein is CASSQDAFVGTQSTEAFF.